The T cell receptor beta chain described here comes from a study of blood T cell repertoires in COVID-19. Study-wide context: Whether acute or convalescent, the COVID-19 samples came from the United States, Italy and Spain.

Sequencing used immunoSEQ multiplex PCR; TCRdb keeps in-frame clones, though not all of them. The repertoire consists of 24,000 or so clones, with roughly 84% occurring once and the leading ten covering less than 15%. This CDR3 region has 14 residues. Germline CDR1 and CDR2: MNHEY and SVGAGI. V was trimmed by 11 bases and J by 3 bases, leaving 18 bases between them. Material for sequencing was peripheral blood. The clonotype comes from a human donor in a cohort sampled during active COVID-19. The donor label of this sample is uncertain. The V gene is TRBV6-5, the J gene TRBJ2-3; maybe TRBD2 (6 bases). CDR3 loop: CACQEGGNTDTQYF. DNA for the CDR3: TGTGCCTGCCAGGAGGGCGGAAATACAGATACGCAGTATTTT.